The 14 T cell receptor beta chains listed next were all sequenced from one sample in a study of blood T cell repertoires in COVID-19. Only in-frame clones appear in the TCRdb table, and some are missing; sequencing was by immunoSEQ multiplex PCR. The sample holds about 46,000 clones, around 83% seen once. The sample taken for sequencing was peripheral blood. The receptors here all came from a woman at least 80 years old with acute or convalescent COVID-19.

CDR3 in DNA: TGTGCCTGGAGTGGTCGGCGGGAGACTGAAGCTTTCTTT. It encodes CAWSGRRETEAFF. This chain connects TRBV30 to TRBJ1-1; D is unresolved. This CDR3 region has 13 residues. V lost 1 base to trimming and J lost 5 bases, with 11 bases between them. The germline gives CDR1 GTSNPN, CDR2 SVGIG (reference sequence).

The chain links TRBV6-4 to TRBJ2-2; perhaps TRBD1 as D (5 bases). Germline CDR1 is MRHNA and CDR2 is SNTAGT. The V end was cut by 0 bases, the J end by 2 bases, with 10 bases between. The CDR3 spans 16 residues. The CDR3 sequence is CASSDSGRANTGELFF. The CDR3 region has the DNA TGTGCCAGCAGTGACTCGGGGCGCGCTAACACCGGGGAGCTGTTTTTT.

The J gene is TRBJ2-6, the V gene TRBV5-1; 7 nucleotides align to TRBD1. This CDR3 comprises 17 residues. The V gene's germline CDR1 is SGHRS and CDR2 YFSETQ. The V and J ends lost 0 bases and 0 bases, in that order; junction bases with no gene match: 3. The CDR3 here is CASSLGDSSSGANVLTF. CDR3 nucleotides: TGCGCCAGCAGCTTGGGGGACAGTAGCTCTGGGGCCAACGTCCTGACTTTC.

The chain joins TRBV5-6 to TRBJ1-5; D gene ambiguous. Germline V gives CDR1 SGHDT, CDR2 YYEEEE. The CDR3 is 14 amino acids. The ends were cut back, 0 bases at V and 7 bases at J, with 11 bases in the middle. The CDR3 DNA sequence: TGTGCCAGCAGCTTGGCCGTGGGAGGCCAGCCCCAGCATTTT. It translates to CASSLAVGGQPQHF.

The chain combines TRBV7-2 with TRBJ1-3; 8 nucleotides align to TRBD1. Germline CDR1 SGHTA, CDR2 FQGNSA. The trim removed 1 base at V and 0 bases at J, leaving 5 bases unmatched. CDR3 length equals 17 residues. The CDR3 nucleotides are TGTGCCAGCAGCTTAGGGGACAGGCTATTCTCTGGAAACACCATATATTTT. Its translation is CASSLGDRLFSGNTIYF. The full variable domain, in which reference TRBV7-2 and TRBJ1-3 provide the parts outside the CDR3, is GAGVSQSPSNKVTEKGKDVELRCDPISGHTALYWYRQSLGQGLEFLIYFQGNSAPDKSGLPSDRFSAERTGGSVSTLTIQRTQQEDSAVYLCASSLGDRLFSGNTIYFGEGSWLTVV.

The chain employs TRBV12-3 or TRBV12-4 and TRBJ1-2; possible D gene TRBD1, 5 bases. Between the trimmed V and J ends, which lost 6 bases and 8 bases, there was a span of 16 bases. This CDR3 spans 13 amino acids. The CDR3 nucleotides read TGTGCCAGCAGCCCGACCCAGGGTGGAGGCTACACCTTC. This sequence encodes CASSPTQGGGYTF.

This sequence joins TRBV7-3 and TRBJ2-3, with D maybe TRBD2 (6 bases). Germline CDR1 and CDR2: SGHTA and FQGTGA. There are 15 residues in the CDR3. Trimming cost V 2 bases and J 3 bases, with 12 bases left between them. As DNA, the CDR3 is TGTGCCAGCAGCTTAGACGGGACTGAGACAGATACGCAGTATTTT. Translated: CASSLDGTETDTQYF.

V usage is TRBV19 and J usage is TRBJ1-6; 9 nucleotides agree with TRBD1. Trimming took 3 bases from V and 9 from J; bases not matched to a gene: 9. The germline V gene has CDR1 LNHDA and CDR2 SQIVND (reference sequence). The CDR3 loop spans 16 amino acids. DNA for the CDR3: TGTGCCAGTAGTATCTCCGGGACAGGGTTCCGTTCACCCCTCCACTTT. Its translation: CASSISGTGFRSPLHF.

The rearrangement uses TRBV9 and TRBJ2-5; 8 bases align to TRBD1. This CDR3 contains 15 residues. Germline trimming cut 0 bases from V and 5 bases from J; bases unmatched to any gene: 6. Germline values: CDR1 SGDLS, CDR2 YYNGEE. CDR3 amino acids: CASSVDQGAGETQYF. For the CDR3, the DNA is TGTGCCAGCAGCGTAGATCAGGGGGCGGGCGAGACCCAGTACTTC.

This sequence joins TRBV5-4 and TRBJ2-1; TRBD1 is a possible D gene (6 bases). The CDR3 is made up of 14 amino acids. Between the trimmed V and J ends, which lost 0 bases and 8 bases, there was a span of 12 bases. Germline CDR1 SGHNT, CDR2 YYREEE (reference sequence). The CDR3: CASSLVGRGDEQFF. The CDR3 nucleotides are TGTGCCAGCAGCTTGGTAGGCAGGGGCGATGAGCAGTTCTTC.

The chain is built from TRBV6-6 and TRBJ2-3; D possibly corresponds to TRBD1 (6 bases). Germline CDR1 MNHNY, CDR2 SVGAGI (reference sequence). This CDR3 region has 14 residues. Trimming shortened V by 5 bases and J by 4 bases, and 13 bases separated the two germline ends. The CDR3 DNA sequence: TGTGCCAGCAGTACCACAGGGCAGGCAGATACGCAGTATTTT. Amino acid sequence: CASSTTGQADTQYF.

This clone showed up just a few times. The J gene is TRBJ2-7, the V gene TRBV2, with 10 bases aligning to TRBD1. J lost 0 bases, V lost 6 bases, and 20 bases had no gene match. CDR3 length equals 20 residues. CDR1 SNHLY and CDR2 FYNNEI come from the germline V gene. CDR3 protein: CASSAPRDRGSFLGSYEQYF. The CDR3 DNA is TGTGCCAGCAGCGCCCCGAGGGACAGGGGAAGTTTCTTGGGCTCCTACGAGCAGTACTTC.

This clone was seen only a few times. The rearrangement links TRBV5-1 to TRBJ2-2, with TRBD1 identical over 10 bases. This CDR3 has 16 residues. The germline V gene encodes CDR1 SGHRS and CDR2 YFSETQ. Trimming removed 4 bases from V and 4 bases from J; junction bases left unmatched: 7. In DNA form, the CDR3 reads TGCGCCAGCAGCCCGACGACAGGGGGCGTCACCGGGGAGCTGTTTTTT. It is translated as CASSPTTGGVTGELFF. The whole variable domain, remainder taken from reference TRBV5-1 and TRBJ2-2, is KAGVTQTPRYLIKTRGQQVTLSCSPISGHRSVSWYQQTPGQGLQFLFEYFSETQRNKGNFPGRFSGRQFSNSRSEMNVSTLELGDSALYLCASSPTTGGVTGELFFGEGSRLTVL.

The chain carries TRBV4-2 and TRBJ2-7; D call uncertain. Trimming stripped 0 bases from V and 5 bases from J, with 26 bases between. In germline, CDR1 is LGHNA, CDR2 YNFKEQ. The CDR3 is made up of 19 amino acids. The DNA for the CDR3 is TGTGCCAGCAGCCAAGAGGAGAATTACGGCCGCCGATTTGTCCACGAGCAGTACTTC. Amino acid sequence: CASSQEENYGRRFVHEQYF.